The rows below give T cell receptor beta chains drawn from one sample of a study of T-cell reconstitution after alpha-beta-depleted transplantation in children. TCRdb processed the PCR reads anew with MiXCR; each CDR3 protein has one entry. Among under 400,000 distinct CDR3 sequences listed, approximately 23% were seen once. Source: PBMCs, mostly from graft donor cells, taken 180 days after TCRalphabeta/CD19-depleted stem cell transplant. The receptors derive from a male patient younger than 18 who had a stem cell transplant for acute lymphoblastic leukemia, so the T cells may come from the graft donor. Each CDR3 is given with its conserved first and last residue. A D gene is named only where the DNA matches it firmly. Clone sizes are given selectively: once, few, many, or a class where the clone is expanded.

clone_size	v_call	d_call	j_call	cdr3_aa	cdr3_nt
few	TRBV6-1	TRBD1	TRBJ2-5	CASTHQGAGETQYF	TGTGCCAGCACCCATCAGGGGGCCGGAGAGACCCAGTACTTC
few	TRBV3-1	TRBD2	TRBJ2-1	CASSHRDYLNNEQFF	TGTGCCAGCAGCCACCGGGACTACCTTAACAATGAGCAGTTCTTC
.	TRBV7-9	.	TRBJ2-1	CASSSGFLRYNEQFF	TGTGCCAGCAGCTCGGGATTTCTTAGGTACAATGAGCAGTTCTTC
.	TRBV27	.	TRBJ2-3	CASRRNAGITDTQYF	TGTGCCAGCAGGAGGAATGCGGGGATCACAGATACGCAGTATTTT
.	TRBV5-1	TRBD2	TRBJ2-1	CASSLAPAGGPGNNEQFF	TGCGCCAGCAGCTTGGCCCCAGCGGGAGGGCCAGGGAACAATGAGCAGTTCTTC
.	TRBV5-1	.	TRBJ2-1	CASRGIGNEQLF	TGCGCCAGCAGAGGAATTGGTAATGAGCAGCTCTTC
few	TRBV4-2	TRBD2	TRBJ2-7	CASSQELAGNSYEQYF	TGTGCCAGCAGCCAAGAACTAGCGGGTAACTCCTACGAGCAGTACTTC
few	TRBV20-1	TRBD2	TRBJ2-7	CSATLGASGAYEQYF	TGCAGTGCTACCCTCGGGGCTAGCGGCGCCTACGAGCAGTACTTC
.	TRBV4-1	.	TRBJ2-5	CASRLGETQYF	TGCGCCAGCAGATTAGGAGAGACCCAGTACTTC
.	TRBV15	.	TRBJ1-3	CATSRSPGAGNTIYF	TGTGCCACCAGCAGAAGCCCGGGGGCTGGAAACACCATATATTTT
.	TRBV27	TRBD2	TRBJ2-1	CASSSPLGSGAPNEQFF	TGTGCCAGCAGTTCCCCCCTTGGGAGCGGGGCCCCCAATGAGCAGTTCTTC
.	TRBV10-1	TRBD2	TRBJ2-7	CASSESGSYEQYF	TGCGCCAGCAGTGAAAGCGGGAGTTACGAGCAGTACTTC
few	TRBV5-1	.	TRBJ2-3	CASSPGSGDTQYF	TGCGCCAGCAGTCCAGGGTCGGGAGATACGCAGTATTTT
.	TRBV6-1	.	TRBJ2-7	CASSQYSESYEQYF	TGTGCCAGCAGCCAATACAGCGAATCCTACGAGCAGTACTTC
.	TRBV14	.	TRBJ1-1	CASSQIRRLGTEAFF	TGTGCCAGCAGCCAAATAAGGAGGCTGGGCACTGAAGCTTTCTTT
few	TRBV24-1	.	TRBJ1-1	CATSQGYTEAFF	TGTGCCACCAGTCAGGGGTACACTGAAGCTTTCTTT
.	TRBV6-6	.	TRBJ2-1	CASSRQGHEQFF	TGTGCCAGCAGTCGCCAGGGACATGAGCAGTTCTTC
many	TRBV6-5	.	TRBJ2-7	CASSYGVISSYEQYF	TGTGCCAGCAGTTACGGGGTGATATCCTCCTACGAGCAGTACTTC
few	TRBV12-3/TRBV12-4	.	TRBJ2-1	CASSTGWEQFF	TGTGCCAGCAGTACCGGTTGGGAGCAGTTCTTC
.	TRBV29-1	.	TRBJ1-2	CSVEASGGLNYGYTF	TGCAGCGTTGAAGCCTCGGGAGGGCTAAACTATGGCTACACCTTC
.	TRBV20-1	.	TRBJ1-2	CSARSGRRAYGYTF	TGCAGTGCTAGATCCGGACGGAGGGCCTATGGCTACACCTTC
.	TRBV12-3/TRBV12-4	.	TRBJ2-5	CASRTGPVKETQYF	TGTGCCAGCAGGACCGGGCCGGTGAAAGAGACCCAGTACTTC
few	TRBV7-9	.	TRBJ2-4	CASSLRPENIQYF	TGTGCCAGCAGCTTGCGACCCGAAAACATTCAGTACTTC
.	TRBV21-1	.	TRBJ2-1	CASSKPFSYRFF	TGTGCCAGCAGCAAGCCCTTTTCTTACCGGTTCTTC
many	TRBV6-5	.	TRBJ1-2	CASSYRTLAGDGYTF	TGTGCCAGCAGTTACCGAACCTTGGCAGGGGATGGCTACACCTTC
few	TRBV20-1	.	TRBJ1-1	CSASNTEAFF	TGCAGTGCCTCAAACACTGAAGCTTTCTTT
few	TRBV5-1	.	TRBJ1-6	CASSLEGGNSPLHF	TGCGCCAGCAGCTTGGAGGGGGGGAATTCACCCCTCCACTTT
.	TRBV10-3	.	TRBJ1-2	CAISEYRSNYGYTF	TGTGCCATCAGTGAATACAGGTCGAACTATGGCTACACCTTC
once	TRBV27	TRBD2	TRBJ2-1	CASGLAGGPYNEQFF	TGTGCCAGCGGGCTAGCGGGAGGCCCTTACAATGAGCAGTTCTTC
.	TRBV20-1	.	TRBJ2-3	CSAGPGAQYF	TGCAGTGCGGGTCCGGGGGCGCAGTATTTT
few	TRBV7-6	.	TRBJ2-7	CASSRQAWYEQYF	TGTGCCAGCAGCCGACAGGCTTGGTACGAGCAGTACTTC
few	TRBV20-1	TRBD2	TRBJ2-5	CSATLAGVGETQYF	TGCAGTGCCACCTTAGCGGGAGTTGGGGAGACCCAGTACTTC
.	TRBV27	.	TRBJ2-7	CASTSIYLEQYF	TGTGCCAGCACTTCTATTTATCTCGAGCAGTACTTC
few	TRBV11-2	.	TRBJ2-2	CASSLLRDFLTGELFF	TGTGCCAGCAGCTTACTTCGGGACTTCCTCACCGGGGAGCTGTTTTTT
few	TRBV4-1	.	TRBJ1-1	CATRNPLRNSPEAFF	TGCGCCACCAGGAACCCATTGCGTAATTCGCCTGAAGCTTTCTTT
few	TRBV5-1	TRBD1	TRBJ2-7	CASSLWTGASYEQYF	TGCGCCAGCAGCTTGTGGACAGGGGCGTCCTACGAGCAGTACTTC
.	TRBV24-1	.	TRBJ2-3	CATSDWVMGKGTDTQYF	TGTGCCACCAGTGATTGGGTCATGGGAAAGGGCACAGATACGCAGTATTTT
.	TRBV5-6	.	TRBJ2-5	CASSPRPYQETQYF	TGTGCCAGCAGCCCTAGACCGTACCAAGAGACCCAGTACTTC
few	TRBV5-1	TRBD2	TRBJ2-7	CASSLAGTRREQYF	TGCGCCAGCAGCTTGGCCGGGACTAGGCGCGAGCAGTACTTC
.	TRBV5-1	.	TRBJ2-7	CASQGGGNEQYF	TGCGCCAGTCAAGGAGGGGGAAACGAGCAGTACTTC
.	TRBV21-1	.	TRBJ2-7	CASSPTPGLLDEQYF	TGTGCCAGCAGCCCCACTCCGGGACTCCTCGACGAGCAGTACTTC
.	TRBV11-2	.	TRBJ2-1	CASSLDTPSYNEQFF	TGTGCCAGCAGCCTTGACACCCCCTCCTACAATGAGCAGTTCTTC
.	TRBV24-1	TRBD2	TRBJ2-5	CATSELHGLAGGEWIETQYF	TGTGCCACCAGTGAATTACACGGACTAGCGGGAGGGGAGTGGATAGAGACCCAGTACTTC
few	TRBV5-1	TRBD2	TRBJ2-7	CASSLGGDYSYEQYF	TGCGCCAGCAGCTTGGGTGGGGACTACTCCTACGAGCAGTACTTC
.	TRBV5-1	.	TRBJ2-4	CASSLVGVKNIQYF	TGCGCCAGCAGCTTGGTTGGGGTAAAAAACATTCAGTACTTC
.	TRBV9	.	TRBJ1-1	CASSVDETFF	TGTGCCAGCAGCGTAGACGAGACTTTCTTT
many	TRBV29-1	.	TRBJ2-1	CSVAGDLQGSEQFF	TGCAGCGTTGCGGGTGACTTACAAGGAAGTGAGCAGTTCTTC
few	TRBV4-1	TRBD1	TRBJ1-1	CASSLHRQGADTEAFF	TGCGCCAGCAGCTTACATAGACAGGGGGCGGACACTGAAGCTTTCTTT
.	TRBV11-2	TRBD2	TRBJ2-7	CASSLDRLAGGLSYEQYF	TGTGCCAGCAGCTTAGATCGGCTAGCGGGGGGCCTCTCCTACGAGCAGTACTTC
few	TRBV20-1	TRBD2	TRBJ2-2	CSARDVLAGVGTGELFF	TGCAGTGCTAGAGATGTTCTAGCGGGAGTTGGCACCGGGGAGCTGTTTTTT
many	TRBV4-2	.	TRBJ2-3	CASSQDGTLSTDTQYF	TGTGCCAGCAGCCAAGACGGCACTTTAAGCACAGATACGCAGTATTTT
few	TRBV12-3/TRBV12-4	TRBD1	TRBJ1-5	CASSRPGQGRQPQHF	TGTGCCAGCAGTCGACCCGGACAGGGGAGGCAGCCCCAGCATTTT
few	TRBV6-1	.	TRBJ2-2	CASRPRGHTNTGELFF	TGTGCCAGCAGGCCCCGAGGACATACGAACACCGGGGAGCTGTTTTTT
.	TRBV7-2	TRBD2	TRBJ2-1	CASSFGLAVITYNEQFF	TGTGCCAGCAGCTTCGGACTAGCGGTTATTACCTACAATGAGCAGTTCTTC
.	TRBV12-3/TRBV12-4	.	TRBJ2-7	CASSFGAPEQYF	TGTGCCAGCAGTTTTGGCGCCCCCGAGCAGTACTTC
few	TRBV12-3/TRBV12-4	.	TRBJ2-3	CASSLVVGRQTDF	TGTGCCAGCAGTTTAGTTGTGGGACGGCAGACGGATTTT
.	TRBV11-2	.	TRBJ2-7	CASRYVGHEQYF	TGTGCCAGCCGCTACGTAGGCCACGAGCAGTACTTC